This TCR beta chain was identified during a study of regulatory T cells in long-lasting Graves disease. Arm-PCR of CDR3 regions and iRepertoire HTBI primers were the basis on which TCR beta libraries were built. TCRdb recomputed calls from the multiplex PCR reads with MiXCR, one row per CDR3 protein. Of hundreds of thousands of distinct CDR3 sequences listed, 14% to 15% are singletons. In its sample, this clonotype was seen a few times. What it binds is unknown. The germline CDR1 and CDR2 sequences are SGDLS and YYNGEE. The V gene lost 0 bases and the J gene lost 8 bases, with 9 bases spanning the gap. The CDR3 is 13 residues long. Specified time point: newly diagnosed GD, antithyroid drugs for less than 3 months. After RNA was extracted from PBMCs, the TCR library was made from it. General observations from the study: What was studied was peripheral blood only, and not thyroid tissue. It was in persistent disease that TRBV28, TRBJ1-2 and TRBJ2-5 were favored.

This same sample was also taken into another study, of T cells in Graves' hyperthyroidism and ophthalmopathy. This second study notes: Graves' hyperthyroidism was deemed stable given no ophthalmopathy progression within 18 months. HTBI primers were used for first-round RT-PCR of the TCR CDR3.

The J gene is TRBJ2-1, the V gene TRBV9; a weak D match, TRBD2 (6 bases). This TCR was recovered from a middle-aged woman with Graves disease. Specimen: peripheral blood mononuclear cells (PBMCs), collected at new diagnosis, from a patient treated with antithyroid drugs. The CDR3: CASSVVSGDEQFF. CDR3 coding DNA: TGTGCCAGCAGCGTAGTCTCGGGGGATGAGCAGTTCTTC.